This T cell receptor beta chain was recovered during a study of regulatory T cells in long-lasting Graves disease (dated by TCRdb to the early 2020s). Context from the whole study: Patients with newly diagnosed Graves' disease had been on antithyroid drugs for under 3 months. A total of some 33 samples were covered by TCR sequencing, comprising around 13 persistent and approximately 20 newly diagnosed Graves' disease patients. This study used TCR sequencing and RNA sequencing of peripheral blood to compare persistent Graves' disease patients against newly diagnosed Graves' disease patients. The study took place in China and was registered as a clinical trial.

For this clonotype: Its recognized antigen is unknown. Base qualities are missing; no much larger clone stands one base away.

The library was prepared using multiplex PCR. Sequencing was carried out with an Illumina HiSeq 4000. CDR3 regions were amplified by Arm-PCR with iRepertoire HTBI primers to construct TCR beta libraries. Before sequencing, the PCR products underwent gel purification. As for the authors' bioinformatics: A total of roughly 65 TRBV and some 15 TRBJ segments were identified across samples and were used for gene usage analysis of CDR3 amino acid clonotypes. COPE and FqMerger were used to merge filtered high-quality paired reads into contigs. BLAST was used to align contigs to IMGT TRBV, TRBD and TRBJ reference genes, with CDR3 defined following IMGT. Any clonotype with a frequency above 0.1% was counted as a highly expanded clone. Shannon entropy was used to measure repertoire diversity, and the Gini coefficient was used to measure V-J evenness. A clonotype was considered public if more than one individual shared it. The public sequencing data were trimmed at Q25 with fastp and processed into clonotypes with MiXCR by TCRdb, which kept only in-frame beta chains. Identical CDR3 proteins give one entry, which carries the most common genes and DNA. TCRdb assigned the V and J calls; the authors' analysis was not used. Recorded for this sample are approximately 400,000 distinct CDR3 sequences; 14% to 15% of them occurred a single time. The biggest ten clones account for over 15% of the sample.

Cut back by 3 bases and 3 bases, the V and J ends lie 9 bases apart. Reading from cysteine to phenylalanine, the CDR3 counts 13 amino acids. Only the CDR3 DNA stays, 39 bases, in frame from base 1. Sequences GTSNPN (CDR1) and SVGIG (CDR2) are obtained from the germline V gene (reference sequence). The time point label of this sample denotes: newly diagnosed GD, antithyroid drugs for less than 3 months. For both TCR sequencing and RNA sequencing, RNA was extracted from PBMCs using TRIzol. The diagnosis of Graves' disease was made according to American Thyroid Association guidelines. The patients came from an endocrinology department in Xi'an, China. From each patient, 7.5 to 10 milliliters of peripheral blood was collected into an EDTA anticoagulant tube. PBMCs were isolated by Ficoll Paque Plus density gradient separation without further T cell sorting. RNA quality was checked with an Agilent 2100 Bioanalyzer and agarose gel, and concentration with a NanoDrop 2000.

Overall study outcomes, separate from this receptor: Compared with newly diagnosed patients, patients with persistent Graves' disease had lower TCR Shannon entropy and fewer highly expanded clones, which suggests clonal expansion. The small sample size was acknowledged by the authors as a limitation that may reduce accuracy. TRBV28, TRBJ1-2 and TRBJ2-5 were preferentially used in persistent disease, while TRBV20-1 and TRBJ2-1 were favored in newly diagnosed disease. Only peripheral blood was studied, because thyroid tissue, the primary lesion, was inaccessible. Only the TCR beta chain was sequenced and analyzed. More public clonotypes were shared among persistent patients (more than 2,500) than among newly diagnosed patients (966).

These data were likewise used in another study, on T cells in Graves' hyperthyroidism and ophthalmopathy. The second paper states: Graves' hyperthyroidism was defined as stable when no progression to ophthalmopathy occurred over 18 months of follow-up. Hyperthyroidism patients were newly diagnosed, had a disease duration of under 2 months, and were aged 18 to 65 years. The study excluded patients with uncontrolled infections, other autoimmune diseases, pregnancy or lactation. Diagnoses were based on clinical symptoms, serum thyroxine and TRAb, thyroid ultrasound and orbital computed tomography. The first round of RT-PCR for the TCR CDR3 was performed with the HTBI primer set and the Qiagen OneStep RT-PCR kit. Most expanded thyroid clonotypes (frequency above 0.001) were also found in blood, which suggests that blood repertoires may mirror thyroid immune responses. A 13 V-J signature model separated ophthalmopathy from stable hyperthyroidism, with 87.88% sensitivity and 81.08% specificity in cross-validation and 80%/75% in testing. In validation, the model predicted progression to ophthalmopathy a median of roughly 6.5 months before onset, with roughly 70% sensitivity and 72.22% specificity. To identify distinguishing TCR V-J signatures, a discovery cohort of some 100 patients was used, comprising approximately 40 with Graves' ophthalmopathy and 57 with stable Graves' hyperthyroidism. Whether ophthalmopathy could be predicted prospectively was tested in an independent validation cohort made up of 18 to 20 hyperthyroidism patients plus 17 patients who later progressed to ophthalmopathy. The roughly 94 discovery patients were randomly divided into training and test sets at a 7:3 ratio. In addition, the study compared T-cell repertoires in thyroid tissue and in blood from several Graves' hyperthyroidism patients. Once sampling was done, hyperthyroidism patients were given methimazole at a starting dose of 30 mg daily, whereas ophthalmopathy patients were given high-dose intravenous methylprednisolone. The libraries were constructed in a second round of multiplex PCR and then size-selected and purified. Sequencing of the libraries was done on an Illumina HiSeq2000 using paired-end 100 bp reads. SOAPnuke was used to process the raw data, throwing out any read that contained adapters or uncalled bases, had a mean Phred below 15, or lacked an exact constant-primer or identifier match. High-quality paired reads were merged with COPE v1.2.5, and unique nucleotide sequences were defined as clonotypes. MiTCR v1.1 was used to align clonotypes to the IMGT TRBV, TRBD and TRBJ reference segments. The analysis was restricted to V-J combinations with a frequency above 0.0001, which together covered about 99% of the repertoires. The TCS score was defined as the ratio of F50 (clonal expansion) to E x V (chaos), calculated using BLOSUM62-based TCRdist between CDR3 peptides within each V-J. Welch's t-statistics and random forest reduced around 520 V-J features to 10 to 15, which were used in a naive Bayes classifier (R e1071). Sample size was not statistically predetermined, and blinding of investigators to group allocation was not performed. The paper describes TCR Vbeta CDR3 sequencing of about 140 peripheral blood samples, made up of 40 to 45 ophthalmopathy patients, 70 to 80 hyperthyroidism patients and 17 progressor patients.

The rearranged chain carries TRBV30 and TRBJ1-3, with the D segment identity uncertain. The source material was peripheral blood mononuclear cells (PBMCs), sampled at new diagnosis, from a patient treated with antithyroid drugs. This sequence originates from a woman in her twenties or thirties with Graves disease. Donor details come from another sample of the same person, matched by shared clones. The sequenced DNA: TGTGCCTGGAGGGGTCTTTTTGGAAACACCATATATTTT. Its protein is CAWRGLFGNTIYF.